This T cell receptor (beta chain) was profiled in a study of regulatory T cells in long-lasting Graves disease. This clonotype was observed many times. Its target is unknown. Noted time point: persistent/refractory GD, antithyroid drugs over 5 years with positive TRAb. PBMCs were the source of the RNA used for TCR sequencing. Tubes containing EDTA received roughly 10 milliliters of drawn peripheral blood. Findings and limits, study-wide: Persistent disease showed a preference for TRBV28, TRBJ1-2 and TRBJ2-5.

The V end lost 5 bases, the J end lost 0 bases, and 14 bases lay between the germline ends. The CDR3 has 15 amino acids. Libraries of TCR beta came from iRepertoire HTBI primers plus Arm-PCR of CDR3 regions. A single record per CDR3 protein comes from TCRdb applying MiXCR to the multiplex PCR reads. The sample records under 450,000 distinct CDR3 sequences, 23% being singletons. The chain couples TRBV12-3 or TRBV12-4 to TRBJ2-7; no clear D gene. The sequencing here drew on peripheral blood mononuclear cells (PBMCs), taken when the disease was refractory, from a patient treated with antithyroid drugs. The sequence came from a female donor with Graves disease. The CDR3 DNA is TGTGCCAGCAGTGCGGCAGGCCCTAGCTCCTACGAGCAGTACTTC. Its protein product is CASSAAGPSSYEQYF.